This T cell receptor (beta chain) was observed in a study of CD8 T cells in ankylosing spondylitis. Study findings and constraints: Certain motif variants had earlier appeared in reactive arthritis synovial fluid and blood. Those disease-linked clones were CD8+; they were also relatively rare in peripheral blood. Reported data indicate significant enrichment of disease-linked clones within matched ankylosing spondylitis synovial fluid. Blood of patients with ankylosing spondylitis appeared to be characterized by a TCR beta motif of eight highly homologous variants.

It was by quantitative 5'-RACE with molecular barcodes that TCR beta libraries were made. TCRdb fed the 5' RACE reads into MiXCR, producing one record per CDR3 protein. The table includes roughly 450,000 distinct CDR3 sequences, around 26% detected once. Comments on this clonotype: Its target is not known.

This receptor was taken from a male donor with ankylosing spondylitis. Sequencing was performed on blood, either unsorted or a sorted T cell fraction (not recorded which).

DNA for the CDR3: TGTGCCAGCTCACCGACAGGGGGGAAGACCACAGATACGCAGTATTTT. Residues: CASSPTGGKTTDTQYF. This chain links TRBV18 with TRBJ2-3; 9 nucleotides line up with TRBD1. J was trimmed by 2 bases and V by 3 bases; bases with no gene match: 6. The CDR3 has 16 amino acids. The V gene's germline CDR1 is KGHSH and CDR2 LQKENI.